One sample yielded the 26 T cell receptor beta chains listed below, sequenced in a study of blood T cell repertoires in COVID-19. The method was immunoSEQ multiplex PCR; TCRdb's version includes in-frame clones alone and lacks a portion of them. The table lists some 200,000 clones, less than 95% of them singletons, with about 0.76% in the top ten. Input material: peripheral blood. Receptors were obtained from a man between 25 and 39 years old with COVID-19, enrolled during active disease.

The CDR3 spells CASSFGTEETQYF. The CDR3 DNA reads TGCGCCAGCAGCTTCGGGACAGAAGAGACCCAGTACTTC. The genes are TRBV5-1 and TRBJ2-5; 7 positions match TRBD1. The V segment lost 2 bases and the J segment 3 bases; nucleotides outside the gene matches: 1. The CDR3 runs to 13 residues. Germline-derived CDR1 and CDR2 are SGHRS and YFSETQ.

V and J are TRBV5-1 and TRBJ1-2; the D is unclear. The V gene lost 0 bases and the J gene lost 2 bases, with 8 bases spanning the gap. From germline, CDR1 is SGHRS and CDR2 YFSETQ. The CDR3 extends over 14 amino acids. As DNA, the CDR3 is TGCGCCAGCAGCTTGGATCAACAGAACTATGGCTACACCTTC. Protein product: CASSLDQQNYGYTF.

CDR3 amino acids: CASSFNRDRATDTQYF. The CDR3 DNA reads TGCGCCAGCAGCTTCAACCGGGACAGGGCCACAGATACGCAGTATTTT. V and J are TRBV5-1 and TRBJ2-3; TRBD1 aligns across 9 bases. Germline trimming cut 2 bases from V and 2 bases from J; bases unmatched to any gene: 6. CDR1 and CDR2 (germline): SGHRS, YFSETQ. The CDR3 covers 16 residues.

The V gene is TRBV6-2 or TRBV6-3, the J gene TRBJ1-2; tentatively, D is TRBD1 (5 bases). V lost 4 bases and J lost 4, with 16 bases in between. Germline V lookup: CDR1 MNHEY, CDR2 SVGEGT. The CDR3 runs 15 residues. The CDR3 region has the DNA TGTGCCAGCAGTTCCCGTGGGGGGGATCTCTATGGCTACACCTTC. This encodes CASSSRGGDLYGYTF.

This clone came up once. The CDR3 DNA reads TGTGCCAGCAGCGTAGATGGGCAAGCAACTAATGAAAAACTGTTTTTT. Translated: CASSVDGQATNEKLFF. V is TRBV9 and J is TRBJ1-4; unclear D gene. V lost 0 bases and J 0 bases, leaving 9 bases between the germline ends. The CDR3 consists of 16 residues. Germline CDR1 and CDR2: SGDLS and YYNGEE.

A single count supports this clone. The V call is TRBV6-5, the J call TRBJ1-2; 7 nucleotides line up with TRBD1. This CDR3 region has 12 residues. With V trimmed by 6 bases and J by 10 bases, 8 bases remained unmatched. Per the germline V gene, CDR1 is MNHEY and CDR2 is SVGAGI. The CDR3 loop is CASSDAGTDYTF. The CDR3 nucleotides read TGTGCCAGCAGCGACGCGGGGACAGACTACACCTTC.

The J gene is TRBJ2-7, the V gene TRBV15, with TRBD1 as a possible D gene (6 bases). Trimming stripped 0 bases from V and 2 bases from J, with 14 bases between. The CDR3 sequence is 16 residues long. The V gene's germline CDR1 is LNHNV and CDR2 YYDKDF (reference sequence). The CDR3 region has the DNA TGTGCCACCAGCAGAGATGGCTCAGGGGTCCCCTACGAGCAGTACTTC. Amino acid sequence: CATSRDGSGVPYEQYF.

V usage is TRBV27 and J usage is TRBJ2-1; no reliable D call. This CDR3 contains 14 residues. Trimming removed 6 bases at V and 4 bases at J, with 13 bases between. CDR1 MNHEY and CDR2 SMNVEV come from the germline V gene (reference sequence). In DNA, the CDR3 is TGTGCCAGCAGCCGAGATGTCCCTTACAATGAGCAGTTCTTC. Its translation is CASSRDVPYNEQFF.

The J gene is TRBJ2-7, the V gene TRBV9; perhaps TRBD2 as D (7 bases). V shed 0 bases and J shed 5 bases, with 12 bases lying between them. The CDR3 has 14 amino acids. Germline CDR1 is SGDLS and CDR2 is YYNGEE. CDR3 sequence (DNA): TGTGCCAGCAGCGTAGCATCGGGGGGCAACGAGCAGTACTTC. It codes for CASSVASGGNEQYF. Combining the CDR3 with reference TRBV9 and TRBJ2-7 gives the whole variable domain DSGVTQTPKHLITATGQRVTLRCSPRSGDLSVYWYQQSLDQGLQFLIQYYNGEERAKGNILERFSAQQFPDLHSELNLSSLELGDSALYFCASSVASGGNEQYFGPGTRLTVT.

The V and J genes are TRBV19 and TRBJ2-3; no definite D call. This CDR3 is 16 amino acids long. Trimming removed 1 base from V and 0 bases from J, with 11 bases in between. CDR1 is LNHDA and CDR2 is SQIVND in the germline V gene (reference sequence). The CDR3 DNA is TGTGCCAGTAGTATAGGGAGCGCCCCTAGCACAGATACGCAGTATTTT. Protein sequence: CASSIGSAPSTDTQYF. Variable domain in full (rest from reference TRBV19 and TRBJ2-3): DGGITQSPKYLFRKEGQNVTLSCEQNLNHDAMYWYRQDPGQGLRLIYYSQIVNDFQKGDIAEGYSVSREKKESFPLTVTSAQKNPTAFYLCASSIGSAPSTDTQYFGPGTRLTVL.

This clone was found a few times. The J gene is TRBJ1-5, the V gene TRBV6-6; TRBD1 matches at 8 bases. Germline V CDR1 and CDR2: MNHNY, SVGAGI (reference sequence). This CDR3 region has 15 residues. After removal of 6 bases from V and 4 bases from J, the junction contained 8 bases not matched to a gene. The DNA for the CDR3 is TGTGCCAGCAGGGATTCGACAGGGGCGAATCAGCCCCAGCATTTT. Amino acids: CASRDSTGANQPQHF.

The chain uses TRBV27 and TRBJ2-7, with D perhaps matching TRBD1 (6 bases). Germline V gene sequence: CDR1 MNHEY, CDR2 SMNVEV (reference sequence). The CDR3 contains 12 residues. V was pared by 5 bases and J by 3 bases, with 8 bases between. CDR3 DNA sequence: TGTGCCAGCAGTGCACAGGGCTACGAGCAGTACTTC. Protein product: CASSAQGYEQYF.

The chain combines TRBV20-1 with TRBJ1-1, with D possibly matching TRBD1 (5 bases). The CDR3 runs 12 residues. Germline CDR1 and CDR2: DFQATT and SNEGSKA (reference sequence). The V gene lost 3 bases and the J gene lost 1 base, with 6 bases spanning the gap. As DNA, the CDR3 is TGCAGTGCTAGTACAGGGAACACTGAAGCTTTCTTT. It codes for CSASTGNTEAFF.

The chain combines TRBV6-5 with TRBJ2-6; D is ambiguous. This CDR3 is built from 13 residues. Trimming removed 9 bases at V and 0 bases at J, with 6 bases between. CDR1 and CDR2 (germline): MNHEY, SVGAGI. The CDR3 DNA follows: TGTGCCAGTCTAGTCTCTGGGGCCAACGTCCTGACTTTC. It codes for CASLVSGANVLTF.

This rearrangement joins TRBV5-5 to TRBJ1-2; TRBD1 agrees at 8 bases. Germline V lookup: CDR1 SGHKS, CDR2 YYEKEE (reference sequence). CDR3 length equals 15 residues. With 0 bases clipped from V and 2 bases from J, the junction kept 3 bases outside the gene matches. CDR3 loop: CASSLGTGLNYGYTF. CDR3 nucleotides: TGTGCCAGCAGCTTGGGGACAGGGCTCAACTATGGCTACACCTTC.

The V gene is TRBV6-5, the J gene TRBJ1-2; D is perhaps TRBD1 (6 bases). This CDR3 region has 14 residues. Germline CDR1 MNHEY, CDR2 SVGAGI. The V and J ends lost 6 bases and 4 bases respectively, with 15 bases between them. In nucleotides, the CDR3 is TGTGCCAGCAGACCCGGGGGGGCGGGCTATGGCTACACCTTC. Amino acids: CASRPGGAGYGYTF.

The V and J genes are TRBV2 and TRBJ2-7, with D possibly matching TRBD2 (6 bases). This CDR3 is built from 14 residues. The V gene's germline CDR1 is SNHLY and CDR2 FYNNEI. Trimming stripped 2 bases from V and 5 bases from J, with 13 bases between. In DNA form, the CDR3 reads TGTGCCAGCAGTGAAAGGACGGGAGATAACGAGCAGTACTTC. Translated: CASSERTGDNEQYF.

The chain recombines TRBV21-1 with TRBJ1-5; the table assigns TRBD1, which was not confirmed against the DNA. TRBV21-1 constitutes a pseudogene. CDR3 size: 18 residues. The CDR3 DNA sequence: TGTGCCAGCAAAGTGTGGACAGGGGGCTTTGGTGGCAATCAGCCCCAGCATTTT. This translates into CASKVWTGGFGGNQPQHF.

In DNA form, the CDR3 reads TGTGCCAGCAGCTTCGGGTCCTCGGTGGCTGGAAACACCATATATTTT. This translates into CASSFGSSVAGNTIYF. The chain joins TRBV11-2 to TRBJ1-3; D not resolved. The CDR3 is 16 residues long. The germline gives CDR1 SGHAT, CDR2 FQNNGV. V was trimmed by 3 bases and J by 2 bases, leaving 14 bases between them.

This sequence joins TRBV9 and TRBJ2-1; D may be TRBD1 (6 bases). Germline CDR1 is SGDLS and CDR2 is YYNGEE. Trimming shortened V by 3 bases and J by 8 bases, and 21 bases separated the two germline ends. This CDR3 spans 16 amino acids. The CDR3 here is CASSGGIDSYRDEQFF. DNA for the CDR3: TGTGCCAGCAGCGGGGGGATAGACTCCTACAGGGATGAGCAGTTCTTC.

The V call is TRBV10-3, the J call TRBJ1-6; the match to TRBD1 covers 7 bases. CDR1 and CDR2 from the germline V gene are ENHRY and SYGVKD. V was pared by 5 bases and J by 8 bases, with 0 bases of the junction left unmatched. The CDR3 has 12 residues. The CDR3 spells CAISTGDSPLHF. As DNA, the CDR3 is TGTGCCATCAGTACAGGGGATTCACCCCTCCACTTT.

DNA of the CDR3: TGTGCCAGTAGTGGGAGGGGCCCAGATACGCAGTATTTT. Translating it yields CASSGRGPDTQYF. The V and J genes are TRBV19 and TRBJ2-3, with 7 bases matching TRBD2. The CDR3 contains 13 residues. Germline CDR1 reads LNHDA; CDR2 reads SQIVND (reference sequence). V was pared by 5 bases and J by 4 bases, with 3 bases of the junction left unmatched.

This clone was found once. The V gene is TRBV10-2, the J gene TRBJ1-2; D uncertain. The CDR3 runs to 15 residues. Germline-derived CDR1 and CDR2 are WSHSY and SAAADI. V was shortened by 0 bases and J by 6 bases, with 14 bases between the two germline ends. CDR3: CASSESNYMHDGYTF. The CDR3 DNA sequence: TGCGCCAGCAGTGAGTCTAACTATATGCACGATGGCTACACCTTC.

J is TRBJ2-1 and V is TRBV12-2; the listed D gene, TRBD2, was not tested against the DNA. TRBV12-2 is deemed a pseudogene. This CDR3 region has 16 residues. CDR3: CASRLAWASSGYEQFF. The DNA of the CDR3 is TGTGCAAGTCGCTTAGCGTGGGCTAGCTCGGGCTATGAGCAGTTCTTC.

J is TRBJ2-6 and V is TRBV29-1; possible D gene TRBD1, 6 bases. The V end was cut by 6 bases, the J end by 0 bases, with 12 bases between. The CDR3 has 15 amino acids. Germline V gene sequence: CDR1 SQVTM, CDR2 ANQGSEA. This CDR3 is CSVTKGVSGANVLTF. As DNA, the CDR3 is TGCAGCGTCACGAAGGGGGTCTCTGGGGCCAACGTCCTGACTTTC.

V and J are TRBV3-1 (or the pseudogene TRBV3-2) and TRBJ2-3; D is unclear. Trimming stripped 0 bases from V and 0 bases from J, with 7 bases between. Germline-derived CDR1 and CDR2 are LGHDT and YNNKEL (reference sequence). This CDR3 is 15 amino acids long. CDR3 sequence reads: CASSQDFRSTDTQYF. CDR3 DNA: TGTGCCAGCAGCCAAGATTTTCGGAGCACAGATACGCAGTATTTT.